These 3 T cell receptor beta chains were sequenced from one sample in a study of T cell changes during pregnancy in multiple sclerosis. Repertoires were generated with immunoSEQ multiplex PCR, while TCRdb's copy carries only in-frame clones and drops some. The table has 50,000 or so clones, about 91% seen once; the top ten hold roughly 10%. Sequenced material: CD8+ T cells from peripheral blood mononuclear cells, taken after pregnancy. Receptor source: a female donor with multiple sclerosis, enrolled in a pregnancy study.

This rearrangement joins TRBV4-2 to TRBJ2-7, with a possible D match to TRBD1 (6 bases). The germline V gene encodes CDR1 LGHNA and CDR2 YNFKEQ. V was trimmed by 1 base and J by 4 bases, leaving 8 bases between them. This CDR3 contains 13 residues. In DNA form, the CDR3 reads TGTGCCAGCAGCCAAGTGGACAGTTACGAGCAGTACTTC. Translating gives CASSQVDSYEQYF.

The gene calls are TRBV7-9 and TRBJ1-6; TRBD1 matches at 7 bases. The germline CDR1 and CDR2 sequences are SEHNR and FQNEAQ (reference sequence). The CDR3 is 15 amino acids. V dropped 3 bases and J dropped 7; count of bases not matched to a gene: 6. The CDR3 region has the DNA TGTGCCAGCAGCTTCACAGGGGCTGTGAATTCACCCCTCCACTTT. Amino acids: CASSFTGAVNSPLHF.

The chain is built from TRBV6-6 and TRBJ1-5; possible D gene TRBD1, 5 bases. The germline V and J ends were trimmed by 4 bases and 3 bases, with 16 bases remaining between them. The CDR3 consists of 16 residues. Germline-derived CDR1 and CDR2 are MNHNY and SVGAGI (reference sequence). The CDR3 region is CASSSGGGGINQPQHF. DNA for the CDR3: TGTGCCAGCAGTTCTGGGGGTGGGGGGATCAATCAGCCCCAGCATTTT.